This T cell receptor (beta chain) was recovered during a study of blood T cells in healthy people across ages. For the study at large: With template switching, about one barcoded beta molecule was captured per two T cells.

Together with a sample-barcoded 5' primer, a J-beta primer mix was included in a second PCR lasting about 7 to 11 cycles. TCRdb independently ran MiXCR on the 5' RACE reads; one entry per CDR3 protein. The table lists about 1.8 million distinct CDR3 sequences, 49% of them singletons, with roughly 2.1% in the top ten. This clonotype was seen only a few times. As yet, its antigen is unknown. Study outcomes and limitations: Those diversity estimates obtained from one million T cells were thought to be underestimates.

Investigators took approximately 10 milliliters of peripheral blood from every donor. The TCR originated in a middle-aged woman in good health. Sample: blood.

CDR3 residues: CASSQLSGSLIPQHF. CDR3 DNA: TGTGCCAGCAGTCAATTGTCAGGGTCCCTTATTCCCCAGCATTTT. The rearrangement joins TRBV27 to TRBJ1-5; D is perhaps TRBD1 (5 bases). CDR1 and CDR2 from the germline V gene are MNHEY and SMNVEV (reference sequence). V lost 5 bases to trimming and J lost 10 bases, with 21 bases between them. CDR3 length: 15 amino acids.